Each of the 31 T cell receptor beta chains below was sequenced from the same sample in a study of T-cell memory formation after mild COVID-19. TCRdb re-analysed the 5' RACE reads in MiXCR, keeping a single row per CDR3 protein. The sample includes hundreds of thousands of distinct CDR3 sequences, roughly 18% seen only once; the top ten take around 11%. Sequences were obtained from PBMCs or a T cell subset sorted from them (not recorded which). All receptors come from an adult woman who had mild COVID-19 (a few samples of this study predate the infection). Cell type and time point are not known.

This clonotype has only a few counts. The chain employs TRBV30 and TRBJ2-2, with 10 bases identical to TRBD2. Germline assignment: CDR1 GTSNPN and CDR2 SVGIG (reference sequence). This CDR3 has 15 amino acids. The V gene end was trimmed by 0 bases and the J gene end by 6 bases; junction bases not matched to a gene: 4. CDR3 nucleotide sequence: TGTGCCTGGAGTGTTATCAGCGGGAGGGCCGGGGAGCTGTTTTTT. Protein product: CAWSVISGRAGELFF.

This clonotype was detected a few times. This chain links TRBV3-1 with TRBJ2-7; possibly TRBD1 for D (6 bases). V lost 10 bases, J lost 0 bases, and 16 bases lay in between. Looked up from germline, CDR1 is LGHDT and CDR2 is YNNKEL (reference sequence). CDR3 size: 14 residues. In DNA form, the CDR3 reads TGTGCCACGAAACAGGGTATCTCCTCCTACGAGCAGTACTTC. Protein product: CATKQGISSYEQYF.

The chain is built from TRBV7-8 and TRBJ2-5, with D unresolved. The CDR3 is 15 residues long. V lost 4 bases, J lost 5 bases, and 17 bases lay in between. Germline CDR1 is SGHVS and CDR2 is FQNEAQ. The CDR3 DNA is TGTGCCAGCAGCTCCTCTCGACTGGTACGGGAGACCCAGTACTTC. It translates to CASSSSRLVRETQYF.

This clonotype was seen a handful of times. The chain couples TRBV20-1 to TRBJ2-3; 14 bases align to TRBD2. V lost 3 bases, J lost 1 base, and 9 bases stayed unmatched. The CDR3 loop spans 18 amino acids. The germline V gene has CDR1 DFQATT and CDR2 SNEGSKA (reference sequence). CDR3 coding DNA: TGCAGTGCTAGCGTGGGACTAGCGGGAGTAGGGGGCACAGATACGCAGTATTTT. This sequence encodes CSASVGLAGVGGTDTQYF.

This clonotype occurred a few times. This chain joins TRBV7-9 and TRBJ2-5, with 9 bases aligning to TRBD2. The junction had 8 bases not matched to a gene; V was cut back by 4 bases and J by 5 bases. The length of the CDR3 is 15 residues. The germline CDR1 and CDR2 sequences are SEHNR and FQNEAQ (reference sequence). The CDR3 sequence: CASSYSGSVRETQYF. The CDR3 region has the DNA TGTGCCAGCAGCTATAGCGGGAGTGTTAGGGAGACCCAGTACTTC.

This clonotype was seen a handful of times. The chain links TRBV5-1 to TRBJ1-1; maybe TRBD1 (5 bases). Looked up from germline, CDR1 is SGHRS and CDR2 is YFSETQ. With 4 bases removed from V and 3 bases from J, the gap between germline ends came to 16 bases. This CDR3 is 15 amino acids long. CDR3 protein: CASSLDTPVDTEAFF. The CDR3 bases are TGCGCCAGCAGCCTGGACACCCCAGTCGACACTGAAGCTTTCTTT.

This clonotype was recorded a few times. The chain combines TRBV7-9 with TRBJ2-5, with TRBD2 identical over 11 bases. The germline CDR1 and CDR2 sequences are SEHNR and FQNEAQ (reference sequence). This CDR3 contains 18 residues. J was trimmed by 5 bases and V by 5 bases; bases with no gene match: 16. The CDR3 here is CASSVTPGLAVTWETQYF. In DNA form, the CDR3 reads TGTGCCAGCAGCGTGACTCCGGGACTAGCGGTTACTTGGGAGACCCAGTACTTC.

The rearrangement links TRBV29-1 to TRBJ2-5; a weak D match, TRBD2 (5 bases). Germline CDR1 SQVTM, CDR2 ANQGSEA. The CDR3 consists of 16 residues. The V end lost 0 bases, the J end lost 1 base, and 15 bases lay between the germline ends. The CDR3 DNA sequence: TGCAGCGTTGAAGATTGGGAGAAAAGGGTCCAAGAGACCCAGTACTTC. Translation: CSVEDWEKRVQETQYF.

This clonotype was observed at least ten times. The rearrangement uses TRBV14 and TRBJ2-5; D is ambiguous. Germline values: CDR1 SGHDN, CDR2 FVKESK. The V end was cut by 5 bases, the J end by 5 bases, with 12 bases between. This CDR3 is 13 amino acids long. The CDR3: CASSYTLHETQYF. CDR3 DNA: TGTGCCAGCAGCTACACTCTTCACGAGACCCAGTACTTC.

The sample holds a few counts of this clonotype. This chain connects TRBV6-5 to TRBJ1-5; possible D gene TRBD1, 5 bases. Trimming pared 0 bases from V and 5 bases from J, leaving 11 bases between. Germline CDR1 MNHEY, CDR2 SVGAGI. The CDR3 is 15 residues long. This chain's CDR3 is CASSYSSGGHQPQHF. CDR3 DNA sequence: TGTGCCAGCAGTTACTCGTCCGGGGGACATCAGCCCCAGCATTTT.

CDR3 in DNA: TGTGCCAGCAGCTTAGCGGGGATAGCGGGAGTTCTTTCGGAGACCCAGTACTTC. Translation gives CASSLAGIAGVLSETQYF. The rearrangement joins TRBV7-8 to TRBJ2-5, with 9 bases identical to TRBD2. V was pared by 0 bases and J by 5 bases, with 13 bases of the junction left unmatched. The CDR3 has 18 residues. Germline V gene data show CDR1 as SGHVS and CDR2 as FQNEAQ.

The sample holds a few counts of this clonotype. The V call is TRBV7-8, the J call TRBJ2-5; either TRBD1 or TRBD2 may fit D (6 bases each). Germline CDR1 SGHVS, CDR2 FQNEAQ. The V and J ends lost 5 bases and 7 bases respectively, with 17 bases between them. The CDR3 length is 14 residues. CDR3 bases: TGTGCCAGCAGCGGCCAAGGGGGGTCTGGGACCCAGTACTTC. Translating gives CASSGQGGSGTQYF.

A few counts support this clonotype. The chain couples TRBV6-5 to TRBJ1-5; no clear D. Trimming removed 5 bases at V and 2 bases at J, with 13 bases between. Looked up from germline, CDR1 is MNHEY and CDR2 is SVGAGI. CDR3 length equals 15 residues. CDR3 protein: CASSPGPAGNQPQHF. The DNA of the CDR3 is TGTGCCAGCAGTCCCGGTCCGGCCGGCAATCAGCCCCAGCATTTT.

This clonotype was recorded at least ten times. The CDR3 protein is CASSPPGQGAKNIQYF. The CDR3 bases are TGTGCCAGCTCACCCCCGGGACAGGGGGCCAAAAACATTCAGTACTTC. The chain recombines TRBV18 with TRBJ2-4; 10 positions agree with TRBD1. Germline CDR1 KGHSH, CDR2 LQKENI. This CDR3 has 16 residues. With 3 bases clipped from V and 1 base from J, the junction kept 3 bases outside the gene matches.

This clonotype was detected only a few times. V gene TRBV5-1 combines with J gene TRBJ2-2; D could derive from TRBD1 or TRBD2 (5 bases each). Trimming shortened V by 0 bases and J by 4 bases, and 10 bases separated the two germline ends. Germline CDR1 and CDR2: SGHRS and YFSETQ. The CDR3 is 15 amino acids. This CDR3 is CASSLGGRSTGELFF. The CDR3 DNA sequence: TGCGCCAGCAGCTTGGGGGGACGCTCCACCGGGGAGCTGTTTTTT.

This chain connects TRBV12-5 to TRBJ1-1, with 8 positions matching TRBD1. This CDR3 is built from 14 residues. J was trimmed by 3 bases and V by 1 base; bases with no gene match: 1. Germline assignment: CDR1 LGHNT and CDR2 FRNRAP. CDR3 nucleotide sequence: TGTGCTAGTGGTTTGGGGACAGGGTACACTGAAGCTTTCTTT. Its translation is CASGLGTGYTEAFF.

This clonotype was counted many times. The J gene is TRBJ2-2, the V gene TRBV7-9; D unresolved. Germline CDR1 SEHNR, CDR2 FQNEAQ (reference sequence). There are 14 residues in the CDR3. V was shortened by 1 base and J by 2 bases, with 5 bases between the two germline ends. The CDR3 nucleotides are TGTGCCAGCAGCTTAGGCGGAAACACCGGGGAGCTGTTTTTT. It specifies CASSLGGNTGELFF.

The V and J genes are TRBV19 and TRBJ2-7; 7 bases map to TRBD1. Germline CDR1 and CDR2: LNHDA and SQIVND (reference sequence). This CDR3 is 15 amino acids long. V shed 4 bases, J shed 3 bases, and the junction held 9 bases outside the gene matches. CDR3 in amino acids: CASSTTTGSSYEQYF. CDR3 coding DNA: TGTGCCAGTAGTACCACGACAGGGTCCAGCTACGAGCAGTACTTC. The full variable domain, with the rest looked up from reference TRBV19 and TRBJ2-7, is DGGITQSPKYLFRKEGQNVTLSCEQNLNHDAMYWYRQDPGQGLRLIYYSQIVNDFQKGDIAEGYSVSREKKESFPLTVTSAQKNPTAFYLCASSTTTGSSYEQYFGPGTRLTVT.

J is TRBJ2-6 and V is TRBV5-5; possibly TRBD1 or TRBD2 for D (5 bases each). Germline lookup yields CDR1 SGHKS and CDR2 YYEKEE (reference sequence). CDR3 size: 15 residues. V dropped 7 bases and J dropped 0 bases, with 11 bases sitting between them. CDR3 bases: TGTGCCAGCCACGTGGGGGACTCTGGGGCCAACGTCCTGACTTTC. Translating gives CASHVGDSGANVLTF.

This clonotype was detected many times. The chain joins TRBV7-8 to TRBJ1-6; D call uncertain. V shed 2 bases and J shed 9 bases, with 5 bases lying between them. This CDR3 contains 12 residues. Per germline, CDR1 SGHVS and CDR2 FQNEAQ. The CDR3 DNA is TGTGCCAGCAGCTTATCGGGTTCACCCCTCCACTTT. Protein sequence: CASSLSGSPLHF.

This clonotype showed up just a few times. This chain connects TRBV5-1 to TRBJ2-7; D not resolved. Germline-derived CDR1 and CDR2 are SGHRS and YFSETQ. Trimming took 4 bases from V and 0 from J, leaving 17 bases between them. The CDR3 has 16 amino acids. The CDR3 sequence: CASSPTPVGSSYEQYF. DNA of the CDR3: TGCGCCAGCAGCCCAACACCCGTTGGGTCCTCCTACGAGCAGTACTTC.

This clonotype turned up a few times. One end of the junction fails to match germline, which may point to a read error. This rearrangement joins TRBV29-1 to TRBJ2-7, with 9 bases aligning to TRBD2. The CDR3 runs to 12 residues. Germline assignment: CDR1 SQVTM and CDR2 ANQGSEA. The CDR3 DNA reads TGCAGCGCAGGCACGCCGGGACTAGCAAGAGAGTTC. Its translation is CSAGTPGLAREF.

The gene calls are TRBV2 and TRBJ1-5; D might be TRBD1 (6 bases). The CDR3 sequence is 16 residues long. V dropped 2 bases and J dropped 1 base, with 12 bases sitting between them. From germline, CDR1 is SNHLY and CDR2 FYNNEI. CDR3: CASSEIRGGSNQPQHF. The CDR3 DNA reads as TGTGCCAGCAGTGAAATCAGGGGTGGCAGCAATCAGCCCCAGCATTTT.

The table lists this clonotype with many counts. One junction end does not reproduce the germline sequence, and a read error may be involved. J is TRBJ2-3 and V is TRBV5-6; D unresolved. CDR3 length: 11 amino acids. Looked up from germline, CDR1 is SGHDT and CDR2 is YYEEEE. The CDR3 nucleotides read TGCGCCAGCAGCTTGGAAGATACGCAGTATTTT. Translating gives CASSLEDTQYF. The full variable domain, in which reference TRBV5-6 and TRBJ2-3 provide the parts outside the CDR3, is DAGVTQSPTHLIKTRGQQVTLRCSPKSGHDTVSWYQQALGQGPQFIFQYYEEEERQRGNFPDRFSGHQFPNYSSELNVNALLLGDSALYLCASSLEDTQYFGPGTRLTVL.

This chain connects TRBV24-1 to TRBJ1-2; D unresolved. Germline-derived CDR1 and CDR2 are KGHDR and SFDVKD. The CDR3 spans 11 residues. Trimming removed 5 bases at V and 9 bases at J, with 9 bases between. The CDR3 loop reads CATSAGSSYTF. CDR3 DNA: TGTGCCACCAGTGCGGGCTCAAGCTACACCTTC.

This clonotype was counted a few times. The chain links TRBV29-1 to TRBJ2-7, with D tentatively TRBD1 (6 bases). Germline V gene sequence: CDR1 SQVTM, CDR2 ANQGSEA. This CDR3 is built from 12 residues. V lost 4 bases to trimming and J lost 2 bases, with 9 bases between them. CDR3 region: CSVVRGPYEQYF. DNA for the CDR3: TGCAGCGTTGTCAGGGGCCCCTACGAGCAGTACTTC.

V gene TRBV4-2 combines with J gene TRBJ2-1; a possible D gene is TRBD1 (6 bases). V was clipped by 0 bases and J by 4 bases, with 19 bases between them. Germline V gives CDR1 LGHNA, CDR2 YNFKEQ. This CDR3 is built from 18 residues. The CDR3 nucleotides read TGTGCCAGCAGCCAAGATGGGCAGGGGTTAAATTTTTACAATGAGCAGTTCTTC. Translated, it gives CASSQDGQGLNFYNEQFF.

This clonotype was observed a few times. V gene TRBV6-5 combines with J gene TRBJ2-7; D possibly corresponds to TRBD2 (5 bases). Deletions cut 8 bases from V and 3 bases from J, with 14 bases between. CDR1 and CDR2 from the germline V gene are MNHEY and SVGAGI. This CDR3 region has 13 residues. The CDR3 sequence: CASGSVLNYEQYF. CDR3 in DNA: TGTGCCAGCGGGAGCGTATTGAACTACGAGCAGTACTTC.

This clonotype was counted between two and nine times. This chain joins TRBV10-3 and TRBJ1-1; D is possibly TRBD1 (6 bases). The V gene lost 11 bases and the J gene lost 3 bases, with 13 bases spanning the gap. The CDR3 covers 12 residues. Germline CDR1 is ENHRY and CDR2 is SYGVKD. The CDR3 region is CAAQGWDTEAFF. The CDR3 region has the DNA TGTGCCGCACAGGGATGGGACACTGAAGCTTTCTTT.

In its sample, this clonotype was seen many times. This chain connects TRBV28 to TRBJ2-7, with 7 bases aligning to TRBD1. J was trimmed by 0 bases and V by 2 bases; bases with no gene match: 4. Germline assignment: CDR1 MDHEN and CDR2 SYDVKM. The CDR3 extends over 15 amino acids. CDR3 in DNA: TGTGCCAGCAGTTTAAAGGGACAGCCCTCCTACGAGCAGTACTTC. Encoded protein: CASSLKGQPSYEQYF.

The chain is built from TRBV18 and TRBJ1-1; D is perhaps TRBD1 (6 bases). The length of the CDR3 is 13 residues. The ends were cut back, 2 bases at V and 4 bases at J, with 8 bases in the middle. Germline V gives CDR1 KGHSH, CDR2 LQKENI. CDR3 loop: CASSPGGLTEAFF. In DNA, the CDR3 is TGTGCCAGCTCACCAGGGGGCCTCACTGAAGCTTTCTTT.